The sequence of this T cell receptor beta chain was determined in a study of blood T cell repertoires in COVID-19. At the level of the study: The analysed material was cDNA or gDNA that came from T cells, B-cell-depleted T cells, or PBMCs.

Authors' data handling: Amplified reference gene primers provided the basis for estimating nucleated cell counts. The repertoire was sequenced with immunoSEQ multiplex PCR; TCRdb's copy has only in-frame clones and lacks some. V, J and clone size reflect that table, while D and trimming were determined from the DNA. The data contain approximately 250,000 clones, about 86% of them singletons. Germline V gives CDR1 KGHDR, CDR2 SFDVKD. Trimming removed 5 bases at V and 4 bases at J, with 13 bases between. The CDR3 loop spans 14 amino acids. This chain joins TRBV24-1 and TRBJ1-2, with D tentatively TRBD1 (5 bases). The source of this sequence is a man aged 18 to 30 with active or convalescent COVID-19. The sequenced sample was peripheral blood. The CDR3 loop is CATSAVGVSYGYTF. Written as DNA, the CDR3 is TGTGCCACCAGTGCGGTAGGGGTCTCCTATGGCTACACCTTC.